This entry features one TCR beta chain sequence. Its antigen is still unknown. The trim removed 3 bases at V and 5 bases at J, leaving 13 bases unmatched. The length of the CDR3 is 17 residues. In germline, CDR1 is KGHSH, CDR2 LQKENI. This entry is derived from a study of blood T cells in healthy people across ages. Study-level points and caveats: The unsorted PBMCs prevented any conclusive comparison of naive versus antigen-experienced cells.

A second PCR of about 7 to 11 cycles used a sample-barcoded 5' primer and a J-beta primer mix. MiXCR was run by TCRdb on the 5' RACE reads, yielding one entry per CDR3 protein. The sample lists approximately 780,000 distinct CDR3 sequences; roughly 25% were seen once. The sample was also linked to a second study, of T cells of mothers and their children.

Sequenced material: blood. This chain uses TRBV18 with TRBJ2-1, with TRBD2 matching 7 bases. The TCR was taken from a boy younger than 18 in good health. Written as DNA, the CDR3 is TGTGCCAGCTCACCTCAACGAAGCGGGGTTGGTGACAATGAGCAGTTCTTC. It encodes CASSPQRSGVGDNEQFF.